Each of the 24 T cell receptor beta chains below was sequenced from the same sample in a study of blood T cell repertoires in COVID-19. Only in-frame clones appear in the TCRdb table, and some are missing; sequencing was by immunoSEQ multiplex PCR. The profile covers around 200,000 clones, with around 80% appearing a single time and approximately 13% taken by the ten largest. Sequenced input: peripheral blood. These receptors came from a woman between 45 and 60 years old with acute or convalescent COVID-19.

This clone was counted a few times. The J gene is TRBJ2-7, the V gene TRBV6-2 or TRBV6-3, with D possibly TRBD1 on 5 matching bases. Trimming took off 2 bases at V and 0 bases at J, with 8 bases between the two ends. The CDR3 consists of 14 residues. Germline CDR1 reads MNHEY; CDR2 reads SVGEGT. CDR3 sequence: CASSYDQGSYEQYF. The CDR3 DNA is TGTGCCAGCAGTTACGACCAGGGCTCCTACGAGCAGTACTTC.

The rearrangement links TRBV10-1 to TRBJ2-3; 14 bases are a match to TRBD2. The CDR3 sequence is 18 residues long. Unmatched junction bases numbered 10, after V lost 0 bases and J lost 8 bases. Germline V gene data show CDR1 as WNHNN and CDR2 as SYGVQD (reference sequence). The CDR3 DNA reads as TGCGCCAGCAGTGAGTCGCTTCAGACTAGCGGGAGGGCCGGTACGCAGTATTTT. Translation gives CASSESLQTSGRAGTQYF.

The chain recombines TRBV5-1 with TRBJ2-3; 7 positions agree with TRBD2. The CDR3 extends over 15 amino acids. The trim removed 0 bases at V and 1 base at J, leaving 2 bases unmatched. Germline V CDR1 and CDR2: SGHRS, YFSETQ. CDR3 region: CASSLGGGGTDTQYF. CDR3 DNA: TGCGCCAGCAGCTTGGGCGGGGGAGGCACAGATACGCAGTATTTT.

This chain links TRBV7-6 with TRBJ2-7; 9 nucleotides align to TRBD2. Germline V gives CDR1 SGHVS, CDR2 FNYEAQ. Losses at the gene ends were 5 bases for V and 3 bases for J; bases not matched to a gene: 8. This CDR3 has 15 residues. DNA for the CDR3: TGTGCCAGCAGCCACGCGGGGGGGGCAATCTACGAGCAGTACTTC. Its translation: CASSHAGGAIYEQYF.

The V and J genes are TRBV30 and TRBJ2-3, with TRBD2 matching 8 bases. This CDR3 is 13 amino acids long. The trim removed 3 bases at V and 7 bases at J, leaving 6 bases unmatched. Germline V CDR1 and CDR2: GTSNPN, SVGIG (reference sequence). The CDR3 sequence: CAWRGSGGNTQYF. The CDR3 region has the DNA TGTGCCTGGAGGGGGAGCGGGGGAAATACGCAGTATTTT.

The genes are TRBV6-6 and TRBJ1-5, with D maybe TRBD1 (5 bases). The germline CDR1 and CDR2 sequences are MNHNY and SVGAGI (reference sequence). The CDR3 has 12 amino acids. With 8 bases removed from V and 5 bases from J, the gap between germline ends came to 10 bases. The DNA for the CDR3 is TGTGCCAGCGGTTGGGGGGATCAGCCCCAGCATTTT. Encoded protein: CASGWGDQPQHF.

The CDR3 sequence: CASSIETGSYGYTF. Here the CDR3 DNA reads TGTGCCAGTAGTATAGAGACAGGGTCCTATGGCTACACCTTC. The V and J genes are TRBV19 and TRBJ1-2, with 7 bases identical to TRBD1. In germline, CDR1 is LNHDA, CDR2 SQIVND (reference sequence). This CDR3 is 14 amino acids long. Trimming at V came to 0 bases and at J to 4 bases, leaving 2 bases not matched to a gene.

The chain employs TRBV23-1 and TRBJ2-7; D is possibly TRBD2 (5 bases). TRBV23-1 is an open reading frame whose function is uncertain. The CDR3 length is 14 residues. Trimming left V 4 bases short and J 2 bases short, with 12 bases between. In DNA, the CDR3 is TGCGCCAGCAGTCTGAGGGTTTTGACCTACGAGCAGTACTTC. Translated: CASSLRVLTYEQYF.

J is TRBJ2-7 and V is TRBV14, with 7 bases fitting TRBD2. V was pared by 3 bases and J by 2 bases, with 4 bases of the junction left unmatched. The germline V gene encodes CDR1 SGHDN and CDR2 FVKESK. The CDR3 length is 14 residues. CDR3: CASSHATSTYEQYF. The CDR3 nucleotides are TGTGCCAGCAGCCATGCGACTAGCACCTACGAGCAGTACTTC.

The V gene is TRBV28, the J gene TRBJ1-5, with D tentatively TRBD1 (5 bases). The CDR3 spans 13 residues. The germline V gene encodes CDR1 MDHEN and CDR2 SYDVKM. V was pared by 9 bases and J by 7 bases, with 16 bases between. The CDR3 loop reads CARKSRVRQPQHF. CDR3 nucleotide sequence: TGTGCCAGGAAGAGCAGGGTGCGGCAGCCCCAGCATTTT.

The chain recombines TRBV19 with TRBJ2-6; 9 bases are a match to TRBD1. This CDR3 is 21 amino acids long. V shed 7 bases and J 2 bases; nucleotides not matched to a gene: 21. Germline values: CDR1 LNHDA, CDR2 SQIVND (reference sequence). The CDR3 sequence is CASTWAPGQGRQVTGANVLTF. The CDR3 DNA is TGTGCCAGTACCTGGGCCCCGGGACAGGGACGCCAAGTGACTGGGGCCAACGTCCTGACTTTC.

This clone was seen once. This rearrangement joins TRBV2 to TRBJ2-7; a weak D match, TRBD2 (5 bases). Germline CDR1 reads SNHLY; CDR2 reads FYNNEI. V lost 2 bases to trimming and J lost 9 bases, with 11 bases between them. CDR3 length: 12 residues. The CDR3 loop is CASSERAAGQYF. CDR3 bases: TGTGCCAGCAGTGAAAGGGCGGCGGGGCAGTACTTC.

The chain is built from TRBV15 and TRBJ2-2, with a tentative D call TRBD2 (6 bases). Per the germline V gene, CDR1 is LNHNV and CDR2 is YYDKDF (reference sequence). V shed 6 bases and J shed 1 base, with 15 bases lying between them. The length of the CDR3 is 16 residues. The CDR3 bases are TGTGCCACCAGGAGGGGTAGCGGAGTGAACACCGGGGAGCTGTTTTTT. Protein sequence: CATRRGSGVNTGELFF. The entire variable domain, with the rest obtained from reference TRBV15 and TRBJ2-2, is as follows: DAMVIQNPRYQVTQFGKPVTLSCSQTLNHNVMYWYQQKSSQAPKLLFHYYDKDFNNEADTPDNFQSRRPNTSFCFLDIRSPGLGDTAMYLCATRRGSGVNTGELFFGEGSRLTVL.

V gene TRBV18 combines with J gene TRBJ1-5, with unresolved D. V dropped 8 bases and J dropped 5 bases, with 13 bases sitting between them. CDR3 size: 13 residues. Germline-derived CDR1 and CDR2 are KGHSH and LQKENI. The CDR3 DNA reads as TGTGCCAGCCGGCGGCAGATTGATCAGCCCCAGCATTTT. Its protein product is CASRRQIDQPQHF. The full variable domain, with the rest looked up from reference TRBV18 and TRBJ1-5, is NAGVMQNPRHLVRRRGQEARLRCSPMKGHSHVYWYRQLPEEGLKFMVYLQKENIIDESGMPKERFSAEFPKEGPSILRIQQVVRGDSAAYFCASRRQIDQPQHFGDGTRLSIL.

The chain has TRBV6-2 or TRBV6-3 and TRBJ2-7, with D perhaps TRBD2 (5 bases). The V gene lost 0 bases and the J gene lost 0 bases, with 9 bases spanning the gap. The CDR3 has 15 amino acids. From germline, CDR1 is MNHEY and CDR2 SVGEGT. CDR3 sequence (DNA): TGTGCCAGCAGTTACTCGATGGGGAGCTCCTACGAGCAGTACTTC. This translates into CASSYSMGSSYEQYF.

The CDR3 DNA is TGTGCCAGTGGGCCGGGACAGGGGTATTCACCCCTCCACTTT. This translates into CASGPGQGYSPLHF. The gene calls are TRBV19 and TRBJ1-6; TRBD1 matches at 10 bases. V lost 8 bases and J lost 8; bases outside the gene matches: 6. The CDR3 is 14 residues long. Germline V CDR1 and CDR2: LNHDA, SQIVND (reference sequence).

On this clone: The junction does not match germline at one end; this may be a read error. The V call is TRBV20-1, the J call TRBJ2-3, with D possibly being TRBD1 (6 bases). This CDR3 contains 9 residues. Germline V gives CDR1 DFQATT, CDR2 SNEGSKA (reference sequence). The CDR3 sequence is CSARTGHAF. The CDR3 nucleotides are TGCAGTGCTAGAACGGGACACGCTTTT.

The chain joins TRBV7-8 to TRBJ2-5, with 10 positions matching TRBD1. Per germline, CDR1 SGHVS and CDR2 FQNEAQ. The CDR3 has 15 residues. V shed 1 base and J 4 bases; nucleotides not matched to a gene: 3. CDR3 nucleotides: TGTGCCAGCAGCTTAGTGGGACAGGGGAGAGAGACCCAGTACTTC. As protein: CASSLVGQGRETQYF.

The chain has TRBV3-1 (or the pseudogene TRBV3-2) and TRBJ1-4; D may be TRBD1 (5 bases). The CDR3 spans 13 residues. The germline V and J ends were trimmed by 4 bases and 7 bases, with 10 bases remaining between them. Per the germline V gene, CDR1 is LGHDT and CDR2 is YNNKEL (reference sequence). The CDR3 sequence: CASSLRGGEKLFF. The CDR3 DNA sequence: TGTGCCAGCAGCCTGCGGGGGGGTGAAAAACTGTTTTTT.

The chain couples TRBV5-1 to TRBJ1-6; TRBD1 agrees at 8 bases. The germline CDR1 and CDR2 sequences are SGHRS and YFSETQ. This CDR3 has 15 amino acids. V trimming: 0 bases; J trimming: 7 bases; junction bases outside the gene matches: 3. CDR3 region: CASSLEGDRNSPLHF. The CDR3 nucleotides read TGCGCCAGCAGCTTGGAGGGGGACAGGAATTCACCCCTCCACTTT.

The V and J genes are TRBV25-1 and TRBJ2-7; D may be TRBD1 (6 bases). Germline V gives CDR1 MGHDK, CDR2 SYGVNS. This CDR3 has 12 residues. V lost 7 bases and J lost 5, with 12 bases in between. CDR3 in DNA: TGTGCCAGCATAAACAGGGTGGACGAGCAGTACTTC. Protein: CASINRVDEQYF.

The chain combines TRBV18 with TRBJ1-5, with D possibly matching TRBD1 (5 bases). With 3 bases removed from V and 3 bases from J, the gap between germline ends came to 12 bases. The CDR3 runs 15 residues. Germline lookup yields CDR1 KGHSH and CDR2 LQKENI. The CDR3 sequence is CASSPDGGINQPQHF. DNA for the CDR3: TGTGCCAGCTCACCGGATGGGGGGATCAATCAGCCCCAGCATTTT.

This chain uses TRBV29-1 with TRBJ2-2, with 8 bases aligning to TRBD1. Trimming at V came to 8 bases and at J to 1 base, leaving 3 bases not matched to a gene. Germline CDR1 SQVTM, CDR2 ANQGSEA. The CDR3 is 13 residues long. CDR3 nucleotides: TGCAGCACTGGACAGGGGAACACCGGGGAGCTGTTTTTT. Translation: CSTGQGNTGELFF.

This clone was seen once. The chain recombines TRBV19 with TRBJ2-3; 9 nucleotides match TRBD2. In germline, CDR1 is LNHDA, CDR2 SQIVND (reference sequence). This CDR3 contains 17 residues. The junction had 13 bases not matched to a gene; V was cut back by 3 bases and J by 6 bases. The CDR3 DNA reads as TGTGCCAGTAGTATTCCCTTTGGGCGGGGGGGCTCGGATACGCAGTATTTT. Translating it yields CASSIPFGRGGSDTQYF.